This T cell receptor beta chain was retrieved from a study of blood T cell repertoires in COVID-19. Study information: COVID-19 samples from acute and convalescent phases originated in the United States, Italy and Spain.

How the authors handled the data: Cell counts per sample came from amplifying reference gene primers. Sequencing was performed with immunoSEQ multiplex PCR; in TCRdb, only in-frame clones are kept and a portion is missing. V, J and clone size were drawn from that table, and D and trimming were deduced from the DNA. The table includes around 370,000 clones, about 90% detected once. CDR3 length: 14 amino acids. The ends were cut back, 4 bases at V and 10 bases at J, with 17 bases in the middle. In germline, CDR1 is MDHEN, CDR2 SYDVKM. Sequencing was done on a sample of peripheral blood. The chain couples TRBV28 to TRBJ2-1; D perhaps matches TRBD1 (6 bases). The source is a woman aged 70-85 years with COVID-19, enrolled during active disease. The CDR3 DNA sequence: TGTGCCAGCAGTTCCAGTTACCGGACAGTAGAGCAGTTCTTC. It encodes CASSSSYRTVEQFF.